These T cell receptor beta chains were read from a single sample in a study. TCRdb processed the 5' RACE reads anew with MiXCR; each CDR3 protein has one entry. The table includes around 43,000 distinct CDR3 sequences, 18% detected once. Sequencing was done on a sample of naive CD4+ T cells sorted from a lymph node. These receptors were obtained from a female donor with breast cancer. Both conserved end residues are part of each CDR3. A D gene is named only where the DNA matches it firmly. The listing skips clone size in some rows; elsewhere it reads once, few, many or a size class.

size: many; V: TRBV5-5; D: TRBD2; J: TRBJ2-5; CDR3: CASSSPGLGETQYF; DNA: TGTGCCAGCAGCTCACCGGGACTAGGAGAGACCCAGTACTTC
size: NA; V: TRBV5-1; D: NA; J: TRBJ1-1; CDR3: CASSLEGTEAFF; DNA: TGCGCCAGCAGCTTGGAGGGCACTGAAGCTTTCTTT
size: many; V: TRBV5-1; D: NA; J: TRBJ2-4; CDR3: CASRLKTLDGAKNIQYF; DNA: TGCGCCAGCAGATTGAAAACCCTGGACGGAGCCAAAAACATTCAGTACTTC
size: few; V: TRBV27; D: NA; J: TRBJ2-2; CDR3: CASSPHRPLGTGELFF; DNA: TGTGCCAGCAGCCCACATAGACCGTTGGGGACCGGGGAGCTGTTTTTT
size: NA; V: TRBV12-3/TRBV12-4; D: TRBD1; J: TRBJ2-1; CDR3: CASTPGQGAANTYNEQFF; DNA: TGTGCCAGCACCCCGGGACAGGGGGCCGCGAACACGTACAATGAGCAGTTCTTC
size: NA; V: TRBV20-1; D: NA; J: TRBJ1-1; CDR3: CSASSNTEAFF; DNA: TGCAGTGCTAGTTCCAACACTGAAGCTTTCTTT
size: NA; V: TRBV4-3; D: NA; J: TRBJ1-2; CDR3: CASSQEAETGSYTF; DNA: TGCGCCAGCAGCCAAGAAGCGGAAACTGGGAGCTACACCTTC
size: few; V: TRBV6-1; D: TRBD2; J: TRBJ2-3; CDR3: CASGRDGPDTQYF; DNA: TGTGCCAGCGGGAGGGACGGGCCAGATACGCAGTATTTT
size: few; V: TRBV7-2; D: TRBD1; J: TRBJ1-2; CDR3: CASSFKQGAVGGYTF; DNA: TGTGCCAGCAGCTTCAAACAGGGGGCAGTAGGGGGCTACACCTTC
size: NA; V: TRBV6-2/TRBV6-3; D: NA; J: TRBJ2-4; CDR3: CASSSSAPLAKNIQYF; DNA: TGTGCCAGCAGTTCTTCAGCTCCGCTAGCCAAAAACATTCAGTACTTC
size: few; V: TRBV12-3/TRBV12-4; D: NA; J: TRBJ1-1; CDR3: CASSLVADTEAFF; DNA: TGTGCCAGCAGTTTAGTTGCGGACACTGAAGCTTTCTTT
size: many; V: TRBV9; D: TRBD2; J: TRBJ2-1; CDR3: CASSVSSGSANNEQFF; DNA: TGTGCCAGCAGCGTTTCTAGCGGGAGCGCCAACAATGAGCAGTTCTTC
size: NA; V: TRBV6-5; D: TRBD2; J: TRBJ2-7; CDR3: CASSRGGALHEQYF; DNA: TGTGCCAGCAGTCGCGGGGGGGCCTTACACGAGCAGTACTTC
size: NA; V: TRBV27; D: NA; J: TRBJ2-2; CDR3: CASSLSRNTGELVF; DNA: TGTGCCAGCAGTTTATCCAGGAACACCGGGGAGCTGGTTTTT
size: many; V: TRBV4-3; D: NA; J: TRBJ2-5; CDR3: CASSQDQGSGETQYF; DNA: TGCGCCAGCAGCCAAGATCAGGGCAGCGGGGAGACCCAGTACTTC
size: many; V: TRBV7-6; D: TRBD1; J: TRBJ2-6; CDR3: CASSSRQGTNVLTF; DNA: TGTGCCAGCAGCTCACGACAGGGGACCAACGTCCTGACTTTC
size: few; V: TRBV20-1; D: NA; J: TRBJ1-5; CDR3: CSAGIGNQPQHF; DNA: TGCAGTGCAGGTATTGGCAATCAGCCCCAGCATTTT
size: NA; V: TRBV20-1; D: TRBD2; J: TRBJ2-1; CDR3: CSARLAGGRDEQIF; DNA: TGCAGTGCTAGACTAGCGGGAGGGCGGGATGAGCAGATCTTC
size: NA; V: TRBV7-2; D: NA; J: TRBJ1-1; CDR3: CASSTRVWGNGIVGTEASF; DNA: NA
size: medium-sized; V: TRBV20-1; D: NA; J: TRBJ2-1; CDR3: CSGGNAYNEQFF; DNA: TGCTCTGGAGGGAATGCCTACAATGAGCAGTTCTTC
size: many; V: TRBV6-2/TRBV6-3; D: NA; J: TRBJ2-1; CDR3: CASRYREPYNEQFF; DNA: TGTGCCAGCAGATACCGGGAACCTTACAATGAGCAGTTCTTC
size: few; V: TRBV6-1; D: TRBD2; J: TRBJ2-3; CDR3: CASSAGGSTDTQYF; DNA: TGTGCCAGCAGCGCGGGGGGGTCGACAGATACGCAGTATTTT
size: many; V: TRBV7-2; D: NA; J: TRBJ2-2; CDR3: CASSSTGLNTGELFF; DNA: TGTGCCAGCAGCTCGACAGGTTTGAACACCGGGGAGCTGTTTTTT
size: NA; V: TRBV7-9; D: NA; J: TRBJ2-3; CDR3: CASSLAENTDTQYF; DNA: TGTGCCAGCAGCTTAGCGGAGAACACAGATACGCAGTATTTT
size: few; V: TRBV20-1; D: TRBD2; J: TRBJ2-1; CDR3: CSARGGAGVFGNEQFF; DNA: TGCAGTGCTAGAGGCGGGGCGGGAGTCTTTGGGAATGAGCAGTTCTTC
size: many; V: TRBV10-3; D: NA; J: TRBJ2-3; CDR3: CAISETGDTQYF; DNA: TGTGCCATCAGTGAGACAGGGGATACGCAGTATTTT
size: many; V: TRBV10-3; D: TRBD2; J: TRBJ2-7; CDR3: CATAASTGLNYEQYF; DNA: TGTGCCACCGCTGCCTCGACGGGACTAAACTACGAGCAGTACTTC
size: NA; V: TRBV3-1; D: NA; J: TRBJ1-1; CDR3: CASSQGRHSSGAFF; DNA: TGTGCCAGCAGCCAAGGACGTCACAGTTCGGGAGCTTTCTTT
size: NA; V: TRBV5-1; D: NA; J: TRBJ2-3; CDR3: CASNALQTTDTQYF; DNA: TGCGCCAGCAACGCGCTCCAGACCACAGATACGCAGTATTTT
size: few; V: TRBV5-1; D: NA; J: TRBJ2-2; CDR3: CASSLGVGSNTGELFF; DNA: TGCGCCAGCAGCTTGGGCGTGGGGTCGAACACCGGGGAGCTGTTTTTT
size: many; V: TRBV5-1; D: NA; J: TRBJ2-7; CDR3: CASSLYPSYEQYF; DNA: TGCGCCAGCAGCTTGTACCCCTCCTACGAGCAGTACTTC
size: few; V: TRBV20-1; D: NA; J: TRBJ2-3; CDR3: CSASEGAIDTQYF; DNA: TGCAGTGCGTCCGAAGGGGCAATAGATACGCAGTATTTT
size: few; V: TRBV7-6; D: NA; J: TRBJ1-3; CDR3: CASSLAESGGGNTIYF; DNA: TGTGCCAGCAGCTTAGCGGAGTCCGGGGGTGGAAACACCATATATTTT
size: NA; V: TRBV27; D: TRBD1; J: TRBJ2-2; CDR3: CASSLGVSTTGGGELFF; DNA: TGTGCCAGCAGTTTAGGTGTCTCAACCACAGGGGGCGGGGAGCTGTTTTTT
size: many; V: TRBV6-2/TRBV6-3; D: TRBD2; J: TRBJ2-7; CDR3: CASSFRTSGPYEQYF; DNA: TGTGCCAGCAGTTTCCGGACTAGCGGCCCCTACGAGCAGTACTTC
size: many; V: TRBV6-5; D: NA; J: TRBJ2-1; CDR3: CASSYRSPANEQFF; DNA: TGTGCCAGCAGTTACAGGTCCCCGGCTAATGAGCAGTTCTTC
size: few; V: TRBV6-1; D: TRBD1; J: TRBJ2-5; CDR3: CASSRDRQETQYF; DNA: TGTGCCAGCAGCCGGGACAGGCAAGAGACCCAGTACTTC
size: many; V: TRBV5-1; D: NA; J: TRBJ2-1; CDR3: CASSLAGGSHNEQFF; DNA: TGCGCCAGCAGCTTGGCCGGGGGCAGCCACAATGAGCAGTTCTTC
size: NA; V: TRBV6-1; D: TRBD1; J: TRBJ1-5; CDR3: CASKTGDQPQHF; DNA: TGTGCCAGCAAAACAGGGGATCAGCCCCAGCATTTT
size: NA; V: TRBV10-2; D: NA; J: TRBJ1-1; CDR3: CASGAVRMNTEAFF; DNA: TGCGCCAGCGGGGCAGTACGCATGAACACTGAAGCTTTCTTT
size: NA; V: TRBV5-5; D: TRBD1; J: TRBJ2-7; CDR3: CASRLTGGEQYF; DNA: TGTGCCAGCAGGCTGACAGGGGGCGAGCAGTACTTC
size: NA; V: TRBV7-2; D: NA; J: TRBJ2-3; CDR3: CASSLQGNSDTQYF; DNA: TGTGCCAGCAGCCTACAGGGAAATTCAGATACGCAGTATTTT
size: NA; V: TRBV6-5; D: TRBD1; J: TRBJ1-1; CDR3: CASSYSPGGAGGTEAFF; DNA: TGTGCCAGCAGTTACTCCCCAGGGGGCGCGGGTGGGACTGAAGCTTTCTTT
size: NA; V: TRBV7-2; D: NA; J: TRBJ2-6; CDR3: CASSLAGLYNVLTF; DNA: TGTGCCAGCAGCTTAGCGGGGCTCTACAACGTCCTGACTTTC
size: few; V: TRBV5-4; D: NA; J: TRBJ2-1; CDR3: CASSLGSIPWRQFF; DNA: TGTGCCAGCAGCTTGGGGTCGATTCCCTGGAGGCAGTTCTTC
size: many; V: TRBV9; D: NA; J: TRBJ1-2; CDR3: CASSPGRPDYGYTF; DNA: TGTGCCAGCAGCCCGGGGCGCCCCGACTATGGCTACACCTTC
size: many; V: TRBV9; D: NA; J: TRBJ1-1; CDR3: CASSRNRNTEAFF; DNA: TGTGCCAGCAGCCGAAATAGGAACACTGAAGCTTTCTTT
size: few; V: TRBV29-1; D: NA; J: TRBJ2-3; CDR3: CSVETSTDTQYF; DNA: TGCAGCGTTGAAACTAGCACAGATACGCAGTATTTT
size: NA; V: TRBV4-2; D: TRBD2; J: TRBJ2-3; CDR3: CASSQLAGVGDTQYF; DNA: TGTGCCAGCAGCCAACTAGCGGGAGTGGGAGATACGCAGTATTTT
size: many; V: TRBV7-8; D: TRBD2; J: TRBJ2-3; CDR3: CASSSSGGPSDTQYF; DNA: TGTGCCAGCAGCTCCTCGGGGGGGCCGTCAGATACGCAGTATTTT
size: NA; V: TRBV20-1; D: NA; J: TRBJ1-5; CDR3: CSARVGSNQPQHF; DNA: TGCAGTGCTAGAGTAGGTAGCAATCAGCCCCAGCATTTT
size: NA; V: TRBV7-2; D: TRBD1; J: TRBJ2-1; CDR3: CASSFDRGVYNEQFF; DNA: TGTGCCAGCAGCTTCGACAGGGGAGTGTACAATGAGCAGTTCTTC
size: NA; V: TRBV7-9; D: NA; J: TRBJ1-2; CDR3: CASNLMDALSYGFTF; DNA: TGTGCCAGCAACTTAATGGACGCGTTAAGCTATGGCTTCACCTTC